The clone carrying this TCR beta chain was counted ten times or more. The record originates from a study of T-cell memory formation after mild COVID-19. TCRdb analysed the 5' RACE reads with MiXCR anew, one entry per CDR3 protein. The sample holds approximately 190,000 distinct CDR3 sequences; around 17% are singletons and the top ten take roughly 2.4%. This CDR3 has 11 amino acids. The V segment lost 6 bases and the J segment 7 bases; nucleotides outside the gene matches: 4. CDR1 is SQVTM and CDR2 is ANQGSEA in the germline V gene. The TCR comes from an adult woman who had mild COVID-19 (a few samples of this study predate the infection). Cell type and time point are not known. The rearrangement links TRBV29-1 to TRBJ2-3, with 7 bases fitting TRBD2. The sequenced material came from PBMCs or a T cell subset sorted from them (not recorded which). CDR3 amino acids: CSVRGGNTQYF. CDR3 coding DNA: TGCAGCGTCCGCGGGGGAAATACGCAGTATTTT.